This T cell receptor (beta chain) appears in the sequencing data of a study of blood T cell repertoires in COVID-19. On the study more broadly: In each case, the material was cDNA or gDNA derived from T cells, B-cell-depleted T cells, or PBMCs.

This CDR3 has 16 residues. V gave up 0 bases and J gave up 6 bases; unmatched junction bases: 2. Germline V CDR1 and CDR2: PRHDT, FYEKMQ (reference sequence). Some clones are missing from TCRdb's copy, which holds only in-frame ones; the method was immunoSEQ multiplex PCR. The repertoire holds about 310,000 clones, with about nine tenths as singletons. Those enrolled, adults aged about 18 to 89 years, came from around 25 US areas. Cohort assignment relied on participant-reported clinical history. What the recovered Cohort 3 donors had was two negative PCRs, clearance, or symptom resolution. This clonotype originated in a woman aged 25 to 39 who had recovered from COVID-19. The sequenced material came from PBMCs or T cells enriched from blood (not recorded which). This sequence joins TRBV13 and TRBJ2-1; 13 positions agree with TRBD2. The CDR3 bases are TGTGCCAGCAGCTTAGGACGGACTAGCGGGAGCAATGAGCAGTTCTTC. Protein sequence: CASSLGRTSGSNEQFF.